The present TCR beta chain was sequenced within a study of shared clonotypes between healthy human individuals. Germline values: CDR1 KGHSH, CDR2 LQKENI. The V and J ends lost 2 bases and 1 base respectively, with 12 bases between them. The CDR3 is made up of 16 amino acids. The authors distributed each subset's genomic DNA evenly over several immunoSEQ plates. Measured with immunoSEQ multiplex PCR; TCRdb has only the in-frame clones, and not every one. The sample holds about half a million clones, about 72% seen once. The chain is built from TRBV18 and TRBJ1-5; D may be TRBD1 (6 bases). This clonotype originated in a woman in her thirties or forties in good health. Some clones in this sample may be carry-over from other donors' samples. Sequencing was carried out using PBMCs. In DNA form, the CDR3 reads TGTGCCAGCTCACCAAGGGGGACCTTAAGCAATCAGCCCCAGCATTTT. This sequence encodes CASSPRGTLSNQPQHF.